This TCR beta chain was documented in a study of shared clonotypes between healthy human individuals. Regarding the study as a whole: Rarefaction analysis demonstrated incomplete sorted-subset sequencing notwithstanding large depth.

TCRdb's table, derived via immunoSEQ multiplex PCR, lists solely in-frame clones and lacks some. Found here are about 2.3 million clones, 92% of them singletons; the top ten hold approximately 0.4%. The germline V gene encodes CDR1 MGHRA and CDR2 YSYEKL. This CDR3 is built from 18 residues. V gave up 6 bases and J gave up 0 bases, with 20 bases separating them. Turning to this clone: Its antigen is not identified.

This TCR was recovered from a young man in good health. Some clones in this sample may be carry-over from other donors' samples. V usage is TRBV4-1 and J usage is TRBJ1-4; D gene uncertain. Source material: naive CD4+ T cells from PBMCs. The subset here: CD45RA+ positively selected. The CDR3 region is CASRSGRLGFATNEKLFF. The CDR3 nucleotides are TGCGCCAGCAGGTCGGGAAGGCTGGGGTTTGCAACTAATGAAAAACTGTTTTTT.